The table lists the clone carrying this T cell receptor beta chain with a few counts. Profiled with immunoSEQ multiplex PCR; TCRdb holds only in-frame clones, not every one. This table has about 56,000 clones, 85% appearing once. Germline V gene lookup returns CDR1 WSHSY and CDR2 SAAADI. The V segment lost 2 bases and the J segment 4 bases; nucleotides outside the gene matches: 6. This CDR3 has 15 amino acids. This entry belongs to a study of PD-L1 blockade in urothelial cancer. Documented time point: pretreatment peripheral blood. The sample was PBMCs, taken around atezolizumab (anti-PD-L1) treatment. This chain connects TRBV10-2 to TRBJ1-2; 8 nucleotides line up with TRBD1. This receptor was taken from a man aged 65 to 79 with urothelial cancer. In DNA, the CDR3 is TGCGCCAGCAGTGAGCTGGGACAGGAGACCTATGGCTACACCTTC. Amino acid sequence: CASSELGQETYGYTF.